One sample yielded the 22 T cell receptor beta chains listed below, sequenced in a study of shared clonotypes between healthy human individuals. The method was immunoSEQ multiplex PCR; TCRdb's version includes in-frame clones alone and lacks a portion of them. The sample includes 2 million to 3 million clones, roughly 93% of them seen just once. The material sequenced was naive CD4+ T cells from PBMCs. Specified subset: CD45RA+ positively selected. These receptors were obtained from a man younger than 35 in good health. Some clones in this sample may be carry-over from other donors' samples.

To note about this clone: The sample contains more than one DNA sequence encoding this CDR3. DNA of the CDR3: TGTGCCAGCCGTCCCGGGAGCTCCTACAATGAGCAGTTCTTC. Amino acid sequence: CASRPGSSYNEQFF. The V gene is TRBV2, the J gene TRBJ2-1; D is perhaps TRBD2 (6 bases). Trimming pared 8 bases from V and 0 bases from J, leaving 11 bases between. This CDR3 contains 14 residues. Germline V gene lookup returns CDR1 SNHLY and CDR2 FYNNEI. Full variable domain (rest looked up from reference TRBV2 and TRBJ2-1): EPEVTQTPSHQVTQMGQEVILRCVPISNHLYFYWYRQILGQKVEFLVSFYNNEISEKSEIFDDQFSVERPDGSNFTLKIRSTKLEDSAMYFCASRPGSSYNEQFFGPGTRLTVL.

The chain has TRBV14 and TRBJ2-7; D call uncertain. The CDR3 runs 13 residues. The V gene lost 0 bases and the J gene lost 1 base, with 4 bases spanning the gap. Germline V gene data show CDR1 as SGHDN and CDR2 as FVKESK. The DNA for the CDR3 is TGTGCCAGCAGCCAAGAATGGTCCTACGAGCAGTACTTC. Encoded protein: CASSQEWSYEQYF.

This chain joins TRBV7-9 and TRBJ2-1; 8 positions match TRBD1. The CDR3 is 16 amino acids. CDR1 and CDR2 from the germline V gene are SEHNR and FQNEAQ (reference sequence). V shed 5 bases and J 5 bases; nucleotides not matched to a gene: 11. This chain's CDR3 is CASSLQGVRGNNEQFF. The CDR3, as DNA: TGTGCCAGCAGCCTACAGGGGGTACGTGGTAACAATGAGCAGTTCTTC.

The rearrangement uses TRBV5-1 and TRBJ2-3; 11 bases align to TRBD2. This CDR3 has 16 residues. CDR1 and CDR2 from the germline V gene are SGHRS and YFSETQ. J was trimmed by 4 bases and V by 3 bases; bases with no gene match: 7. The CDR3 sequence: CASSWTTSGSSDTQYF. The CDR3 DNA reads as TGCGCCAGCAGCTGGACCACTAGCGGGAGCTCAGATACGCAGTATTTT.

This chain uses TRBV28 with TRBJ2-2; TRBD2 is a possible D gene (7 bases). The V end lost 8 bases, the J end lost 9 bases, and 16 bases lay between the germline ends. Per germline, CDR1 MDHEN and CDR2 SYDVKM. This CDR3 is 13 amino acids long. The CDR3 reads CASGEGGVRELFF. CDR3 bases: TGTGCCAGCGGGGAAGGGGGGGTCCGGGAGCTGTTTTTT.

The V gene is TRBV5-1, the J gene TRBJ2-3; TRBD1 agrees at 8 bases. This CDR3 spans 15 amino acids. J gave up 1 base and V 0 bases, and 1 base lay outside the gene matches. Germline V CDR1 and CDR2: SGHRS, YFSETQ. In nucleotides, the CDR3 is TGCGCCAGCAGCTTGGAGGACAGGGGCACAGATACGCAGTATTTT. Translated, it gives CASSLEDRGTDTQYF.

With respect to this clone: At the DNA level, this CDR3 is encoded by other sequences in the same sample as well. J is TRBJ1-5 and V is TRBV7-8, with no clear D. V lost 2 bases to trimming and J lost 2 bases, with 4 bases between them. This CDR3 region has 13 residues. Germline assignment: CDR1 SGHVS and CDR2 FQNEAQ. The CDR3 nucleotides read TGTGCCAGCAGCTTATCCGGCAATCAGCCCCAGCATTTT. Protein: CASSLSGNQPQHF.

On this clone: Different DNA sequences within this sample yield the same CDR3. The gene calls are TRBV5-4 and TRBJ2-2; possible D gene TRBD1, 5 bases. The germline V gene has CDR1 SGHNT and CDR2 YYREEE (reference sequence). V gave up 0 bases and J gave up 4 bases, with 7 bases separating them. The CDR3 totals 14 residues. The CDR3 loop is CASSLAGSTGELFF. The CDR3 DNA follows: TGTGCCAGCAGCTTGGCAGGGTCCACCGGGGAGCTGTTTTTT.

J is TRBJ1-1 and V is TRBV19, with 7 nucleotides matching TRBD1. With 4 bases clipped from V and 1 base from J, the junction kept 6 bases outside the gene matches. The CDR3 extends over 15 amino acids. Germline CDR1 LNHDA, CDR2 SQIVND (reference sequence). CDR3 bases: TGTGCCAGTAGTAACATACAGGGGTGGAACACTGAAGCTTTCTTT. Residues: CASSNIQGWNTEAFF. Using reference TRBV19 and TRBJ1-1 for the parts outside the CDR3, the full variable domain is DGGITQSPKYLFRKEGQNVTLSCEQNLNHDAMYWYRQDPGQGLRLIYYSQIVNDFQKGDIAEGYSVSREKKESFPLTVTSAQKNPTAFYLCASSNIQGWNTEAFFGQGTRLTVV.

This chain joins TRBV20-1 and TRBJ1-2; D remains ambiguous. The length of the CDR3 is 11 residues. Germline V CDR1 and CDR2: DFQATT, SNEGSKA (reference sequence). V dropped 4 bases and J dropped 6 bases, with 9 bases sitting between them. For the CDR3, the DNA is TGCAGTGCTACCAGAGGAGATGGCTACACCTTC. Translating it yields CSATRGDGYTF.

In its sample, this clone was seen once. This CDR3 is CASRARDIHEQYF. CDR3 DNA: TGTGCCAGCAGAGCTCGGGACATCCACGAGCAGTACTTC. This chain uses TRBV2 with TRBJ2-7; possible D gene TRBD1, 6 bases. CDR3 size: 13 residues. CDR1 and CDR2 from the germline V gene are SNHLY and FYNNEI. Trimming took 6 bases from V and 5 from J, leaving 14 bases between them.

The chain links TRBV11-2 to TRBJ2-5; D ambiguous. Trimming removed 3 bases from V and 1 base from J, with 6 bases in between. In germline, CDR1 is SGHAT, CDR2 FQNNGV. The CDR3 sequence is 13 residues long. The CDR3 spells CASSFGPQETQYF. In nucleotides, the CDR3 is TGTGCCAGCAGCTTTGGACCCCAAGAGACCCAGTACTTC.

This chain links TRBV19 with TRBJ1-5, with D tentatively TRBD1 (5 bases). Deletions cut 8 bases from V and 5 bases from J, with 10 bases between. The CDR3 totals 12 residues. Looked up from germline, CDR1 is LNHDA and CDR2 is SQIVND (reference sequence). The CDR3 spells CASWGGYQPQHF. CDR3 sequence (DNA): TGTGCCAGTTGGGGGGGATATCAGCCCCAGCATTTT.

The chain joins TRBV7-7 to TRBJ2-5; a possible D gene is TRBD2 (5 bases). CDR3 size: 13 residues. Germline V lookup: CDR1 SSHAT, CDR2 FNYEAQ (reference sequence). V lost 5 bases and J lost 5, with 12 bases in between. The CDR3, as DNA: TGTGCCAGCAGCGTTCGGGGTCGGGAGACCCAGTACTTC. This translates into CASSVRGRETQYF.

This chain joins TRBV11-2 and TRBJ2-2, with D hard to call. Germline CDR1 is SGHAT and CDR2 is FQNNGV. The V end lost 4 bases, the J end lost 6 bases, and 15 bases lay between the germline ends. The CDR3 covers 15 residues. The CDR3 protein is CASSSTGIIAGELFF. In DNA form, the CDR3 reads TGTGCCAGCAGCTCTACTGGAATCATAGCCGGGGAGCTGTTTTTT.

The CDR3 reads CAISESVNYGYTF. CDR3 coding DNA: TGTGCCATCAGTGAGTCTGTTAACTATGGCTACACCTTC. The chain has TRBV10-3 and TRBJ1-2, with unresolved D. CDR1 and CDR2 (germline): ENHRY, SYGVKD. Trimming pared 0 bases from V and 1 base from J, leaving 3 bases between. The CDR3 spans 13 residues.

The gene calls are TRBV11-2 and TRBJ2-7, with D unclear. The CDR3 loop spans 15 amino acids. V was clipped by 1 base and J by 1 base, with 11 bases between them. CDR1 is SGHAT and CDR2 is FQNNGV in the germline V gene. CDR3 nucleotides: TGTGCCAGCAGCTTAGTTATCGGCAAGTCCTACGAGCAGTACTTC. Translated, it gives CASSLVIGKSYEQYF.

The rearrangement uses TRBV5-1 and TRBJ1-2; unclear D gene. V shed 4 bases and J shed 5 bases, with 12 bases lying between them. CDR1 is SGHRS, CDR2 YFSETQ, per germline. CDR3 length: 13 residues. The CDR3 region is CASSPAGRYGYTF. In nucleotides, the CDR3 is TGCGCCAGCAGCCCGGCTGGAAGGTATGGCTACACCTTC.

In regard to this clone: Other DNA sequences within the sample encode an identical CDR3. The rearrangement uses TRBV5-1 and TRBJ1-3; possible D gene TRBD1, 5 bases. V lost 0 bases to trimming and J lost 0 bases, with 7 bases between them. This CDR3 is 15 amino acids long. The germline gives CDR1 SGHRS, CDR2 YFSETQ. CDR3 DNA sequence: TGCGCCAGCAGCTTGGGGGGCGACTCTGGAAACACCATATATTTT. Its translation: CASSLGGDSGNTIYF.

The rearrangement uses TRBV6-1 and TRBJ2-7; no reliable D call. Trimming cost V 6 bases and J 2 bases, with 14 bases left between them. The CDR3 has 14 residues. The germline gives CDR1 MNHNS, CDR2 SASEGT. The CDR3 region is CASSLSPGTYEQYF. In DNA, the CDR3 is TGTGCCAGCAGCCTAAGCCCCGGAACCTACGAGCAGTACTTC.

The genes are TRBV28 and TRBJ2-7; possibly TRBD1 for D (5 bases). V was trimmed by 5 bases and J by 2 bases, leaving 16 bases between them. Per germline, CDR1 MDHEN and CDR2 SYDVKM. This CDR3 is built from 15 residues. The CDR3 DNA follows: TGTGCCAGCAGTCCCGCGGTGGGGCGACCCTACGAGCAGTACTTC. Translated, it gives CASSPAVGRPYEQYF.

The rearrangement links TRBV28 to TRBJ2-3; D not resolved. V was trimmed by 4 bases and J by 1 base, leaving 12 bases between them. This CDR3 contains 15 residues. Germline CDR1 and CDR2: MDHEN and SYDVKM. CDR3 coding DNA: TGTGCCAGCAGTTCAAAAGTCCGGGGCACAGATACGCAGTATTTT. Its protein is CASSSKVRGTDTQYF.